The 26 T cell receptor beta chains presented below share a single source sample, sequenced in a study of long-term antiretroviral therapy in people with HIV (dated by TCRdb to between 2020 and 2023). Sequencing of the TRB variable region was done with the immunoSEQ hsTCRB v3.0 assay at survey level resolution. Not all clones reach the TCRdb copy of this immuneACCESS table, which keeps in-frame sequences only. Checked studies attribute under half of the gap to unresolved V genes and leave the rest unexplained. This sample gives 30,000 to 40,000 clones in total; around 85% of them show up just once. The ten largest clones capture over 5% of the sample. Sequences were derived from unsorted PBMCs, sampled 1.5 years after starting antiretroviral therapy. The receptors were gathered from a man younger than 35 with HIV.

The V call is TRBV11-2, the J call TRBJ2-7; D is tentatively TRBD1 or TRBD2 (5 bases each). The germline V gene has CDR1 SGHAT and CDR2 FQNNGV. This CDR3 comprises 13 residues. The V gene lost 1 base and the J gene lost 4 bases, with 8 bases spanning the gap. CDR3 coding DNA: TGTGCCAGCAGCTTAGGGGGACCTTACGAGCAGTACTTC. It codes for CASSLGGPYEQYF.

This chain uses TRBV6-5 with TRBJ2-1, with 7 bases identical to TRBD1. V lost 6 bases, J lost 4 bases, and 3 bases stayed unmatched. CDR3 size: 13 residues. Per germline, CDR1 MNHEY and CDR2 SVGAGI. For the CDR3, the DNA is TGTGCCAGCAGCATGGGACAGTACAATGAGCAGTTCTTC. This translates into CASSMGQYNEQFF.

V gene TRBV28 combines with J gene TRBJ2-5; D is perhaps TRBD1 or TRBD2 (6 bases each). The CDR3 is made up of 16 amino acids. V lost 3 bases and J lost 2, with 16 bases in between. CDR1 and CDR2 from the germline V gene are MDHEN and SYDVKM. CDR3: CASSFGRGRFQETQYF. DNA for the CDR3: TGTGCCAGCAGTTTCGGTCGGGGGCGATTTCAAGAGACCCAGTACTTC.

The V gene is TRBV6-5, the J gene TRBJ2-1, with a possible D match to TRBD1 (5 bases). Germline assignment: CDR1 MNHEY and CDR2 SVGAGI. The V gene lost 2 bases and the J gene lost 5 bases, with 13 bases spanning the gap. This CDR3 has 15 residues. Here the CDR3 DNA reads TGTGCCAGCAGTTACACTTCAGGACACAACAATGAGCAGTTCTTC. Encoded protein: CASSYTSGHNNEQFF.

This clone was detected a few times. The chain has TRBV7-9 and TRBJ1-2; tentative D call: TRBD1 (5 bases). Germline V gene sequence: CDR1 SEHNR, CDR2 FQNEAQ (reference sequence). V was clipped by 4 bases and J by 4 bases, with 13 bases between them. The CDR3 has 14 amino acids. The chain's CDR3 is CASSWAGTPYGYTF. The CDR3 DNA reads TGTGCCAGCAGCTGGGCAGGGACTCCCTATGGCTACACCTTC.

This clone was recorded only once. The V gene is TRBV7-2, the J gene TRBJ2-5, with 8 bases aligning to TRBD2. This CDR3 has 14 amino acids. Germline CDR1 and CDR2: SGHTA and FQGNSA. The J segment lost 4 bases and the V segment lost 5 bases, leaving 6 bases of the junction unmatched. The CDR3 DNA reads as TGTGCCAGCAGCAAAGCGGGAGCAGGAGAGACCCAGTACTTC. Encoded protein: CASSKAGAGETQYF. The full variable domain, its missing parts supplied by reference TRBV7-2 and TRBJ2-5, is GAGVSQSPSNKVTEKGKDVELRCDPISGHTALYWYRQSLGQGLEFLIYFQGNSAPDKSGLPSDRFSAERTGGSVSTLTIQRTQQEDSAVYLCASSKAGAGETQYFGPGTRLLVL.

The rearrangement links TRBV5-1 to TRBJ2-5; the D gene is possibly TRBD1 (6 bases). The CDR3 extends over 14 amino acids. Germline assignment: CDR1 SGHRS and CDR2 YFSETQ. V was shortened by 3 bases and J by 3 bases, with 12 bases between the two germline ends. CDR3 amino acids: CASSSKQGKETQYF. The CDR3, as DNA: TGCGCCAGCAGCTCCAAACAGGGAAAAGAGACCCAGTACTTC.

This clone occurred once. The chain joins TRBV9 to TRBJ2-1; 8 bases are shared with TRBD2. Germline loops: CDR1 SGDLS, CDR2 YYNGEE. V dropped 6 bases and J dropped 5; count of bases not matched to a gene: 7. The CDR3 covers 14 residues. The DNA of the CDR3 is TGTGCCAGCAATCCCAGCGGGAGTAACAATGAGCAGTTCTTC. This gives the protein CASNPSGSNNEQFF.

The V call is TRBV4-1, the J call TRBJ1-5, with 8 bases lining up with TRBD1. The CDR3 spans 16 residues. V lost 1 base to trimming and J lost 4 bases; unmatched junction nucleotides: 6. Germline CDR1 reads MGHRA; CDR2 reads YSYEKL. The DNA of the CDR3 is TGCGCCAGCAGCCAAGCCGGGACAGGTGGAAATCAGCCCCAGCATTTT. Its translation: CASSQAGTGGNQPQHF.

The chain uses TRBV7-9 and TRBJ2-2, with 7 bases that match TRBD1. The CDR3 has 14 residues. CDR1 SEHNR and CDR2 FQNEAQ come from the germline V gene (reference sequence). J was trimmed by 7 bases and V by 3 bases; bases with no gene match: 5. The CDR3 loop is CASSFSRGFGELFF. CDR3 nucleotide sequence: TGTGCCAGCAGCTTCTCCAGGGGGTTCGGGGAGCTGTTTTTT.

The rearrangement uses TRBV5-6 and TRBJ2-7; D might be TRBD1 (6 bases). The CDR3 spans 15 residues. Trimming removed 4 bases at V and 3 bases at J, with 17 bases between. Germline CDR1 SGHDT, CDR2 YYEEEE. The CDR3 DNA is TGTGCCAGCAGCGACTATACAGGGATGAGCTACGAGCAGTACTTC. Translated: CASSDYTGMSYEQYF.

The chain links TRBV19 to TRBJ1-2, with 10 nucleotides matching TRBD1. From germline, CDR1 is LNHDA and CDR2 SQIVND (reference sequence). The V and J ends lost 7 bases and 2 bases, in that order; junction bases with no gene match: 13. The CDR3 runs 17 residues. In DNA form, the CDR3 reads TGTGCCAGTAAGCCCCACCGGGACAGGGGCCCGAACTATGGCTACACCTTC. Protein: CASKPHRDRGPNYGYTF.

V usage is TRBV7-9 and J usage is TRBJ2-3, with 10 bases matching TRBD1. The CDR3 totals 14 residues. CDR1 is SEHNR, CDR2 FQNEAQ, per germline (reference sequence). The trim removed 2 bases at V and 5 bases at J, leaving 1 base unmatched. The chain's CDR3 is CASSLRDRGDTQYF. The DNA of the CDR3 is TGTGCCAGCAGCTTACGGGACAGGGGAGATACGCAGTATTTT.

The chain has TRBV2 and TRBJ2-7, with 8 positions matching TRBD1. The CDR3 sequence is 12 residues long. Germline V gene sequence: CDR1 SNHLY, CDR2 FYNNEI. After removal of 5 bases from V and 6 bases from J, the junction contained 3 bases not matched to a gene. CDR3 sequence: CASSSTGGEQYF. The DNA of the CDR3 is TGTGCCAGCAGTTCTACAGGGGGCGAGCAGTACTTC.

This clone was picked up a small number of times. V is TRBV5-4 and J is TRBJ1-5; maybe TRBD1 (5 bases). Deletions cut 7 bases from V and 3 bases from J, with 11 bases between. This CDR3 contains 13 residues. Looked up from germline, CDR1 is SGHNT and CDR2 is YYREEE (reference sequence). The CDR3 nucleotides read TGTGCCAGCTTCGGAGGGGACAATCAGCCCCAGCATTTT. The encoded protein is CASFGGDNQPQHF.

This chain links TRBV2 with TRBJ2-7; D may be TRBD2 (6 bases). CDR1 and CDR2 from the germline V gene are SNHLY and FYNNEI. Trimming took off 7 bases at V and 1 base at J, with 17 bases between the two ends. The CDR3 sequence is 15 residues long. In DNA, the CDR3 is TGTGCCAGCATGCCCGATAGCGGTGAATCCTACGAGCAGTACTTC. Protein sequence: CASMPDSGESYEQYF.

This chain uses TRBV28 with TRBJ1-5; D is uncertain. Looked up from germline, CDR1 is MDHEN and CDR2 is SYDVKM. CDR3 length equals 14 residues. Trimming took 4 bases from V and 4 from J, leaving 11 bases between them. CDR3 DNA sequence: TGTGCCAGCAGTTACAGACACTTGAATCAGCCCCAGCATTTT. It translates to CASSYRHLNQPQHF.

The V and J genes are TRBV19 and TRBJ1-2; 8 bases fit TRBD1. Trimming at V came to 4 bases and at J to 10 bases, leaving 14 bases not matched to a gene. Germline CDR1 reads LNHDA; CDR2 reads SQIVND (reference sequence). CDR3 length: 15 residues. The CDR3 nucleotides are TGTGCCAGTAGTAGCGACAGGGGAGAGGTCACGGTCTACACCTTC. Translated, it gives CASSSDRGEVTVYTF.

The rearrangement uses TRBV13 and TRBJ1-2; 10 bases agree with TRBD1. J lost 7 bases, V lost 4 bases, and 3 bases had no gene match. Germline lookup yields CDR1 PRHDT and CDR2 FYEKMQ (reference sequence). The CDR3 spans 13 residues. The CDR3 protein is CASSYDRGLGYTF. CDR3 nucleotides: TGTGCCAGCAGCTATGACAGGGGGCTTGGCTACACCTTC. Full variable domain (rest looked up from reference TRBV13 and TRBJ1-2): AAGVIQSPRHLIKEKRETATLKCYPIPRHDTVYWYQQGPGQDPQFLISFYEKMQSDKGSIPDRFSAQQFSDYHSELNMSSLELGDSALYFCASSYDRGLGYTFGSGTRLTVV.

The chain has TRBV28 and TRBJ1-2; TRBD1 is a possible D gene (5 bases). CDR1 is MDHEN and CDR2 is SYDVKM in the germline V gene. The CDR3 loop spans 14 amino acids. V lost 3 bases and J lost 5, with 13 bases in between. CDR3 bases: TGTGCCAGCAGTTTTATCAGGGAGGCGTATGGCTACACCTTC. Translating it yields CASSFIREAYGYTF.

The V and J genes are TRBV7-2 and TRBJ2-7; 8 nucleotides line up with TRBD2. Trimming took 5 bases from V and 2 from J; bases not matched to a gene: 14. The CDR3 consists of 17 residues. Germline CDR1 reads SGHTA; CDR2 reads FQGNSA. The CDR3 spells CASSVTLGGTRPYEQYF. The CDR3 DNA is TGTGCCAGCAGCGTTACACTGGGGGGGACTAGGCCCTACGAGCAGTACTTC.

The chain is built from TRBV7-2 and TRBJ1-2, with D hard to call. The V and J ends lost 3 bases and 2 bases respectively, with 7 bases between them. CDR3 length: 13 residues. The germline V gene has CDR1 SGHTA and CDR2 FQGNSA. The CDR3 protein is CASSFRQNYGYTF. Written as DNA, the CDR3 is TGTGCCAGCAGCTTCCGGCAGAACTATGGCTACACCTTC.

This clone was counted a few times. CDR3 residues: CARAVDPAEKLFF. CDR3 sequence (DNA): TGTGCCAGAGCCGTGGACCCGGCCGAAAAACTGTTTTTT. The chain has TRBV2 and TRBJ1-4; D gene ambiguous. Germline CDR1 is SNHLY and CDR2 is FYNNEI. Trimming pared 9 bases from V and 8 bases from J, leaving 16 bases between. The CDR3 consists of 13 residues.

J is TRBJ1-3 and V is TRBV30; D is perhaps TRBD1 (6 bases). This CDR3 region has 16 residues. CDR1 is GTSNPN, CDR2 SVGIG, per germline (reference sequence). The ends were cut back, 1 base at V and 4 bases at J, with 17 bases in the middle. This CDR3 reads CAWSAVWGAKGNTIYF. CDR3 sequence (DNA): TGTGCCTGGAGTGCCGTGTGGGGGGCAAAAGGAAACACCATATATTTT.

The rearrangement joins TRBV19 to TRBJ2-2; TRBD1 is a possible D gene (5 bases). Per germline, CDR1 LNHDA and CDR2 SQIVND (reference sequence). The CDR3 has 14 residues. Trimming shortened V by 11 bases and J by 4 bases, and 17 bases separated the two germline ends. This chain's CDR3 is CAGNQGFGTGELFF. The CDR3 region has the DNA TGTGCCGGCAACCAGGGTTTCGGCACCGGGGAGCTGTTTTTT.

The CDR3 DNA sequence: TGTGCCTGGTGGACGGGGCTAGCGCAGTATTTT. Amino acids: CAWWTGLAQYF. V usage is TRBV30 and J usage is TRBJ2-3; tentatively, D is TRBD1 or TRBD2 (5 bases each). CDR3 length: 11 amino acids. V was pared by 5 bases and J by 10 bases, with 13 bases between. Germline V gives CDR1 GTSNPN, CDR2 SVGIG (reference sequence).